The clone carrying this TCR beta chain was picked up many times. Its target is not known. In the original workflow: Ranging from about 20,000 to 690,600, TCR counts per sample had a median value of approximately 97,000. TCRdb itself ran the RACE reads through MiXCR, one entry per CDR3 protein. TCRdb's processing, not the authors', yielded these V and J calls. The table has 35,000 to 45,000 distinct CDR3 sequences, around 8.9% seen once. The time point was: patch test 2, 6 weeks after DPC sensitization. The treatment here: therapeutic diphenylcyclopropenone sensitization with weekly scalp DPC. These data originate in a study of human T cells and chemical hapten exposure. Study-wide results and caveats: Compared with pre-sensitization or healthy control sets, expanded TCRs clustered more.

V was cut by 7 bases and J by 9 bases, with 19 bases left in between. Germline V lookup: CDR1 DFQATT, CDR2 SNEGSKA (reference sequence). The CDR3 loop spans 13 amino acids. This TCR came from a woman between 40 and 55 years old with alopecia areata. Some clones in this sample may be carry-over from other donors' samples. This sequence joins TRBV20-1 and TRBJ2-1, with D perhaps TRBD1 or TRBD2 (6 bases each). The sequencing here drew on whole blood, taken in connection with sensitization to the hapten diphenylcyclopropenone (DPC). The CDR3, as DNA: TGCAGTGGAGGTAGGGGGGCTGGCAGTGAGCAGTTCTTC. It yields the protein CSGGRGAGSEQFF.